The present T cell receptor (beta chain) was sequenced within a study of shared clonotypes between healthy human individuals. Comment on this clone: Its matching antigen is unknown.

Points from the study as a whole: The sole specimen, blood, was sampled, and tissue repertoires likely differ. Generation probabilities of non-shared clonotypes were lower (relative to those shared by all four donors). Sharing across four donors was highest in naive CD4 (around 5%) and lowest in memory CD8 (around 0.4%).

The germline V gene encodes CDR1 SGHTA and CDR2 FQGNSA. Trimming pared 0 bases from V and 4 bases from J, leaving 10 bases between. The CDR3 is 14 residues long. Libraries were prepared by immunoSEQ multiplex PCR; TCRdb keeps only in-frame clonotypes and omits some of them. The sample comprises about a million clones, about 76% of which are singletons, and approximately 1.5% rests with the top ten. V and J are TRBV7-2 and TRBJ2-7; D gene unclear. Sequencing was done on a sample of memory CD4+ T cells sorted from blood. Subset noted: CD45RA-negative fraction. This clonotype originated in a young man in good health. This CDR3 is CASSLAGPPYEQYF. The CDR3 DNA is TGTGCCAGCAGCTTAGCAGGCCCCCCGTACGAGCAGTACTTC.